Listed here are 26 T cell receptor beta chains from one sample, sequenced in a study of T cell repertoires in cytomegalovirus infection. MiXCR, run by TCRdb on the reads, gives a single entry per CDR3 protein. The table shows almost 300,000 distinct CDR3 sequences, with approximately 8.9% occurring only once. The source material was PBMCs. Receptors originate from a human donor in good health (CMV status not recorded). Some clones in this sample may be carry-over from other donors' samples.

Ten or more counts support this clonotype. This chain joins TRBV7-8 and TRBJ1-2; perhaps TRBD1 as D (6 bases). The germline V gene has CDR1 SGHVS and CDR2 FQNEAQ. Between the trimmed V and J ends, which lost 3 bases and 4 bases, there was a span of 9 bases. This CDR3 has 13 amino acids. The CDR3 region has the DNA TGTGCCAGCAGCTTCGGCAGGGGCTATGGCTACACCTTC. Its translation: CASSFGRGYGYTF.

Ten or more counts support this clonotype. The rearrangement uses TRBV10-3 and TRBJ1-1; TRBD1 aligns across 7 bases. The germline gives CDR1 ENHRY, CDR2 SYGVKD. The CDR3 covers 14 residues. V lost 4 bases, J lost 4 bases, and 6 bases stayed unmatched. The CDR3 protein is CAISGQGGATEAFF. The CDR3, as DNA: TGTGCCATCAGTGGGCAGGGGGGGGCCACTGAAGCTTTCTTT.

CDR3 sequence reads: CASSLAWDRGRLGSPLHF. The CDR3 region has the DNA TGTGCCAGCAGTTTAGCGTGGGACAGGGGAAGATTAGGCTCACCCCTCCACTTT. This chain joins TRBV12-3 or TRBV12-4 and TRBJ1-6; 10 bases line up with TRBD1. V lost 0 bases and J lost 10; bases outside the gene matches: 12. The length of the CDR3 is 18 residues.

The CDR3 DNA reads TGTGCCAGCAGTTCAACTTGGAGCTATGGCTACACCTTC. Its translation is CASSSTWSYGYTF. The genes are TRBV28 and TRBJ1-2, with D unresolved. Trimming pared 4 bases from V and 4 bases from J, leaving 10 bases between. The germline gives CDR1 MDHEN, CDR2 SYDVKM. CDR3 size: 13 residues.

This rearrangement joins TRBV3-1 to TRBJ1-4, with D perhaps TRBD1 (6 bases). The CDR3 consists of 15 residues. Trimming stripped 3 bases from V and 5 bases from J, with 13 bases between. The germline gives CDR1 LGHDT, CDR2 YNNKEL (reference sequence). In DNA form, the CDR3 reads TGTGCCAGCAGCCAGGACGGGACAAGGAATGAAAAACTGTTTTTT. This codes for CASSQDGTRNEKLFF.

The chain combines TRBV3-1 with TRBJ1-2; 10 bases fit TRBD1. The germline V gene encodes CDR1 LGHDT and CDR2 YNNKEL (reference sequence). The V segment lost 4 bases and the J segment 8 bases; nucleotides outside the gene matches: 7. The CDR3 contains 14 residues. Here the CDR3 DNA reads TGTGCCAGCAGCCTGACAGGGGGCGCTTGGGGCTACACCTTC. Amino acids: CASSLTGGAWGYTF.

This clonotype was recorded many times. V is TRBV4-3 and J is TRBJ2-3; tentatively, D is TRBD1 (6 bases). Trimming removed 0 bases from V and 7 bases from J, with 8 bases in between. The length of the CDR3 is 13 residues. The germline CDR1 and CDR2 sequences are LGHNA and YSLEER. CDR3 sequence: CASSQEDSHTQYF. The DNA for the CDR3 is TGCGCCAGCAGCCAAGAGGACAGCCATACGCAGTATTTT.

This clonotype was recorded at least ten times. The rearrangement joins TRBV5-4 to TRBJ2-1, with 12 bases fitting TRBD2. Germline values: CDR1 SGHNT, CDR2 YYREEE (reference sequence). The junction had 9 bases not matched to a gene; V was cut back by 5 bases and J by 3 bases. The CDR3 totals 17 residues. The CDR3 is CASRQASGGAFYNEQFF. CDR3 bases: TGTGCCAGCAGACAAGCTAGCGGGGGGGCATTCTACAATGAGCAGTTCTTC.

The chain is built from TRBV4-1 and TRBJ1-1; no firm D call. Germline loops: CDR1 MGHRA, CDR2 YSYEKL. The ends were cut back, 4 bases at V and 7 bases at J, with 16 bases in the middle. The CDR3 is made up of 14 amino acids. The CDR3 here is CASSLYPTIGEAFF. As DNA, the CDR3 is TGCGCCAGCAGCCTCTACCCCACGATCGGTGAAGCTTTCTTT.

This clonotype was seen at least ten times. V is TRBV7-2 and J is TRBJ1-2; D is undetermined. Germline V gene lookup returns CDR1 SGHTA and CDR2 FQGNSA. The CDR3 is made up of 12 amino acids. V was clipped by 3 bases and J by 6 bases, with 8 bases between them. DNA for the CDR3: TGTGCCAGCAGCTTTAGAACGGATGGCTACACCTTC. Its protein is CASSFRTDGYTF. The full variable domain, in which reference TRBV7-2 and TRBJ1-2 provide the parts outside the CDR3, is GAGVSQSPSNKVTEKGKDVELRCDPISGHTALYWYRQSLGQGLEFLIYFQGNSAPDKSGLPSDRFSAERTGGSVSTLTIQRTQQEDSAVYLCASSFRTDGYTFGSGTRLTVV.

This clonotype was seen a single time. The CDR3 sequence: CSARDPGTPKFTDTQYF. For the CDR3, the DNA is TGCAGTGCTAGAGATCCAGGGACACCGAAATTCACAGATACGCAGTATTTT. The chain combines TRBV20-1 with TRBJ2-3; a possible D gene is TRBD1 (6 bases). Germline loops: CDR1 DFQATT, CDR2 SNEGSKA (reference sequence). The ends were cut back, 0 bases at V and 2 bases at J, with 18 bases in the middle. The CDR3 has 17 amino acids.

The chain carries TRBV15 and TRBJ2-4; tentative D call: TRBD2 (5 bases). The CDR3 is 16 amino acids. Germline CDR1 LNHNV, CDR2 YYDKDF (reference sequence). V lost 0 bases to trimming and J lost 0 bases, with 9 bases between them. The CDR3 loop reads CATSRDEGLAKNIQYF. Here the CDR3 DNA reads TGTGCCACCAGCAGAGATGAGGGCTTAGCCAAAAACATTCAGTACTTC. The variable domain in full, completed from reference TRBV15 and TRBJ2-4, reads DAMVIQNPRYQVTQFGKPVTLSCSQTLNHNVMYWYQQKSSQAPKLLFHYYDKDFNNEADTPDNFQSRRPNTSFCFLDIRSPGLGDTAMYLCATSRDEGLAKNIQYFGAGTRLSVL.

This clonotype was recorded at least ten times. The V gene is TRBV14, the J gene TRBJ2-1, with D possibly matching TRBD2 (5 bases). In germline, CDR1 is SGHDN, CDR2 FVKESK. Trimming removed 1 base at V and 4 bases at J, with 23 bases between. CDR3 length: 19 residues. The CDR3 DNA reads TGTGCCAGCAGCCAAGTGGATGCGGCCCGGACTTATCGATACAATGAGCAGTTCTTC. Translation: CASSQVDAARTYRYNEQFF.

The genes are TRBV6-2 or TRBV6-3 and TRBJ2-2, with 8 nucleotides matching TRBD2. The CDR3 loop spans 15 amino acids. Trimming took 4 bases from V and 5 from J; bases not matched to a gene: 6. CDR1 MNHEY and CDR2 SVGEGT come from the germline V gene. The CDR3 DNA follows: TGTGCCAGCAGTTCCCAGGGACTAGTGACCGGGGAGCTGTTTTTT. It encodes CASSSQGLVTGELFF.

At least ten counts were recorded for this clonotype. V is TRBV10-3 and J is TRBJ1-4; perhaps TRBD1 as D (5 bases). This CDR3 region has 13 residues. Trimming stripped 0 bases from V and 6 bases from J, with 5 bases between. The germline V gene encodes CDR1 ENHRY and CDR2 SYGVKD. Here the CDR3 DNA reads TGTGCCATCAGTGAGTCCAGGGATGAAAAACTGTTTTTT. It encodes CAISESRDEKLFF.

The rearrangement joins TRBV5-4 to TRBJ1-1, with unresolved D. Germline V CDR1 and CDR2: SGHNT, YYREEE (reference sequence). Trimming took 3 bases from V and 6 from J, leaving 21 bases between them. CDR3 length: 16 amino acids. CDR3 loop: CASSSPPGQSTPEAFF. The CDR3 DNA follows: TGTGCCAGCAGCTCGCCCCCCGGGCAGTCAACACCTGAAGCTTTCTTT.

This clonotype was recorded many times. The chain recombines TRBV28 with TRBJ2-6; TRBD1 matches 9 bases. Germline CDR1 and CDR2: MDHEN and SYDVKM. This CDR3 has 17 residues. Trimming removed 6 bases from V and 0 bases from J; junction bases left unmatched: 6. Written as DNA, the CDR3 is TGTGCCAGCAGGGGACAGGGAGGGTACTCTGGGGCCAACGTCCTGACTTTC. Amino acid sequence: CASRGQGGYSGANVLTF.

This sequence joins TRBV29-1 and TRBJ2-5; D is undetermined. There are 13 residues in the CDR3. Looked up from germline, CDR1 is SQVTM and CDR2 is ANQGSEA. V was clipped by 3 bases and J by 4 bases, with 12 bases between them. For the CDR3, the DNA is TGCAGCGTTGATGGTAGCAAGATAGAGACCCAGTACTTC. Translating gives CSVDGSKIETQYF.

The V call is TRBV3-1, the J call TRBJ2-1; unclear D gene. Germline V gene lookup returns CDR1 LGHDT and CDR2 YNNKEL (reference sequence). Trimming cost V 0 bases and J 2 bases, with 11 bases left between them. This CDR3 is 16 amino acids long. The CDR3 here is CASSQERLPPYNEQFF. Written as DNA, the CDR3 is TGTGCCAGCAGCCAAGAGCGACTTCCCCCCTACAATGAGCAGTTCTTC.

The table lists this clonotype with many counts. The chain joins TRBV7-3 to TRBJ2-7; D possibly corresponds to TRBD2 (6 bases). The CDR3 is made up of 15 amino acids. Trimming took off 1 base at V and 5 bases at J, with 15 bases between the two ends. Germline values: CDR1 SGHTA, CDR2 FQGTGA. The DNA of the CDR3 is TGTGCCAGCAGCTTAATGGCGGCACGGGGGAACGAGCAGTACGTC. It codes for CASSLMAARGNEQYV.

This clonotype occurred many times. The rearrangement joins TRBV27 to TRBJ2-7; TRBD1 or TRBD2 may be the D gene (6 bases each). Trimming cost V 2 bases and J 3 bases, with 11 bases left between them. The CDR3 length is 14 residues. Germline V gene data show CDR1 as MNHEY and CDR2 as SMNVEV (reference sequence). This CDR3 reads CASSLRGGLYEQYV. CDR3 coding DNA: TGTGCCAGCAGTTTAAGAGGGGGGCTCTACGAGCAGTACGTC.

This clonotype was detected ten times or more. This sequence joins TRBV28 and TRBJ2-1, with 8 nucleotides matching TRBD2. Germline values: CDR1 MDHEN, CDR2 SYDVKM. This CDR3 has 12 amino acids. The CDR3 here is CGLAGLYNEQFF. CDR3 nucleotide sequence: TGTGGGTTAGCGGGGTTGTACAATGAGCAGTTCTTC.

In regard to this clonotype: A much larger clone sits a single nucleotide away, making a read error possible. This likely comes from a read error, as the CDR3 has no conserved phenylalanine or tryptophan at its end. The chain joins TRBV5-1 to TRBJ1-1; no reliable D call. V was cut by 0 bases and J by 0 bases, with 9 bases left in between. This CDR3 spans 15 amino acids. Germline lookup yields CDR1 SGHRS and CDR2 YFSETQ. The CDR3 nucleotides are TGCGCCAGCAGCTTGGAGGGAAACATGAACACTGAAGCTTTCTTA. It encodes CASSLEGNMNTEAFL.

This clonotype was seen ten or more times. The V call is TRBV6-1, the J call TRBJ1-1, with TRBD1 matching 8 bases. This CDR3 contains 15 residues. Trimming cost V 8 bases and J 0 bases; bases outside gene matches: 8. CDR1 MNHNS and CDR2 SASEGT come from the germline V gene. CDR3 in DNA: TGTGCCAGCCGACAGGGGATAAATTTGAACACTGAAGCTTTCTTT. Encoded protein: CASRQGINLNTEAFF.

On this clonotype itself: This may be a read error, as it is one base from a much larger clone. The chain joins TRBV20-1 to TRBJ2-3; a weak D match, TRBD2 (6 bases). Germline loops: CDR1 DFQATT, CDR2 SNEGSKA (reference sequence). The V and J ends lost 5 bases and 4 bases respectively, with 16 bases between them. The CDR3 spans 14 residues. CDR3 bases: TGCAGTGCTTGGGACTCTTCCTTCCCAGATACGCAGTATTTT. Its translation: CSAWDSSFPDTQYF.

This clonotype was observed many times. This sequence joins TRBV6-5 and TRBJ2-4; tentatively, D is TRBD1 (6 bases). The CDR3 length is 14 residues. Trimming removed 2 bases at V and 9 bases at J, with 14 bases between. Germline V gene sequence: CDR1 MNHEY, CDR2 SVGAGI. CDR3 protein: CASSYDRRVTIQYF. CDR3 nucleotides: TGTGCCAGCAGTTACGACAGGAGAGTTACCATTCAGTACTTC.